The T cell receptor beta chain described here comes from a study of cytomegalovirus exposure and HLA in healthy donors. On the study more broadly: Early released data had tens of millions of unique TCRs, all coming from HLA-typed donors.

As for this clone: Its matching antigen is unknown.

This CDR3 region has 13 residues. Trimming stripped 8 bases from V and 8 bases from J, with 15 bases between. Germline-derived CDR1 and CDR2 are SNHLY and FYNNEI. Primers included in the PCR were 60 Vbeta and 13 Jbeta primers. Assay used: immunoSEQ multiplex PCR; TCRdb lists only in-frame clones, some missing. The sample has around 260,000 clones, 80% seen once; the top ten hold 0.3% to 0.35%. Points from the study as a whole: HLA restriction was apparent for most CMV-associated TCR beta chains in a later analysis. In an earlier analysis, most TCR beta V segments were productive about 87% or about 30% of the time.

This chain uses TRBV2 with TRBJ1-4, with D possibly matching TRBD1 (6 bases). The sequenced material came from PBMCs. This TCR was sampled from a girl under 10 years old in good health and CMV-seronegative. The CDR3: CASGGGRKEKLFF. CDR3 bases: TGTGCCAGCGGCGGGGGGCGCAAAGAAAAACTGTTTTTT.